This paragraph covers one T cell receptor beta chain sequence. Its antigen remains unknown. Both 60 Vbeta primers and 13 Jbeta primers went into the PCR. Using immunoSEQ multiplex PCR, the repertoire was profiled, and TCRdb retains in-frame clones only, with some absent. The data hold around 130,000 clones, with around 79% observed a single time. The entry originates in a study of cytomegalovirus exposure and HLA in healthy donors. Trimming cost V 6 bases and J 7 bases; bases outside gene matches: 7. Germline V lookup: CDR1 MNHEY, CDR2 SVGAGI. This CDR3 is 14 amino acids long. General study findings and limits: Certain sequence variants were highly shared and formed a cluster, and this cluster was likely a sequencing artifact. The authors enumerated over 150 TCR beta chains as linked to cytomegalovirus. A later analysis found most CMV-associated TCR beta chains apparently HLA-restricted. HLA alleles were associated with some 17,000 TCR beta sequences in a later analysis at 0.05 false discovery rate.

This receptor was identified in a woman aged 18-35 years in good health and CMV-seronegative. The chain has TRBV6-5 and TRBJ1-4, with 8 bases that match TRBD1. Material: PBMCs. CDR3 DNA sequence: TGTGCCAGCAGGACGACAGGGGTTCTTGAAAAACTGTTTTTT. As protein: CASRTTGVLEKLFF.